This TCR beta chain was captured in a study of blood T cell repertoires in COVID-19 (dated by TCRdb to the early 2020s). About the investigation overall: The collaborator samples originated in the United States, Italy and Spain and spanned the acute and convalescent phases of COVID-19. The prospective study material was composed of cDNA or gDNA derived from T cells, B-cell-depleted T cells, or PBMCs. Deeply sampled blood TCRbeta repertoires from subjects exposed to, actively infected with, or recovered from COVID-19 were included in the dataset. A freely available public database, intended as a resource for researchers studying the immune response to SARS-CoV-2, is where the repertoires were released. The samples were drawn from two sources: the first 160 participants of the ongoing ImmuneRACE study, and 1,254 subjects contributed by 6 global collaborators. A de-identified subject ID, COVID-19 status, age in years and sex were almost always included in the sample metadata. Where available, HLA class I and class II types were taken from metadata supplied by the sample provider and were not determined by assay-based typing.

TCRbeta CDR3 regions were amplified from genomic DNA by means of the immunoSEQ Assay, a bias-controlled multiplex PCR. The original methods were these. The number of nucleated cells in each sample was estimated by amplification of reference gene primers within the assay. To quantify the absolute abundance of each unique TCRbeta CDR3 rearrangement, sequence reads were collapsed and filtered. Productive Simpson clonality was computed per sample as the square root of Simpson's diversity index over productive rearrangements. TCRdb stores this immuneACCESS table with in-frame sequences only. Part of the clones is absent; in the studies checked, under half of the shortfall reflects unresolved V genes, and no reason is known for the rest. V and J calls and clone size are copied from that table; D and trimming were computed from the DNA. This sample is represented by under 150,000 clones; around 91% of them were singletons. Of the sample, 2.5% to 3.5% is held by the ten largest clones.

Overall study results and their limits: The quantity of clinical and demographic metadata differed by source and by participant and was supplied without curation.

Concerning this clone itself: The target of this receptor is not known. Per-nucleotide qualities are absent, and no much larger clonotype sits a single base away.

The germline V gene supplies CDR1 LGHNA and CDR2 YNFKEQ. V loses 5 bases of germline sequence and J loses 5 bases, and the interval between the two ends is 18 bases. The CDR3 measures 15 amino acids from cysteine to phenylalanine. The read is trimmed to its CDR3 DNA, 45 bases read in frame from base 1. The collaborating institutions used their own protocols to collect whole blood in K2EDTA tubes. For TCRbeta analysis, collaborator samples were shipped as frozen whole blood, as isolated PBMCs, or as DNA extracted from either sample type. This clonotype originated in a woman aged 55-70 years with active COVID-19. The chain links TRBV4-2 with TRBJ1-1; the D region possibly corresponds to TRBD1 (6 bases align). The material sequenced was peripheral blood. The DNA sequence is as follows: TGTGCCAGCAGCGACCGGACAGCCACGGGGACTGAAGCTTTCTTT. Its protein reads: CASSDRTATGTEAFF.